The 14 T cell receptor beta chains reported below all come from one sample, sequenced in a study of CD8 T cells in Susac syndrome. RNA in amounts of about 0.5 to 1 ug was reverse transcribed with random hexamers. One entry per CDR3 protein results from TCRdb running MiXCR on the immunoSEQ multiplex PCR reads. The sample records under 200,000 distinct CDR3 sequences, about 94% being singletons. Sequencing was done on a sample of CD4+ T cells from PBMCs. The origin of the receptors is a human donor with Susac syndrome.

The CDR3 reads CASSEVGTGGLGYTF. The CDR3 DNA reads as TGTGCCAGCAGTGAAGTTGGGACAGGGGGCTTAGGCTACACCTTC. This chain joins TRBV2 and TRBJ1-2, with 12 bases lining up with TRBD1. This CDR3 has 15 amino acids. With 1 base clipped from V and 8 bases from J, the junction kept 5 bases outside the gene matches. Germline values: CDR1 SNHLY, CDR2 FYNNEI.

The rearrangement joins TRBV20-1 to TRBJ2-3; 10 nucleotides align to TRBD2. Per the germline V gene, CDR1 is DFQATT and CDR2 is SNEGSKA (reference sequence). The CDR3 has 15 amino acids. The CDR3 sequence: CRALPTSGPTDTQYF. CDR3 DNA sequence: TGCAGGGCCCTACCGACTAGCGGGCCAACAGATACGCAGTATTTT.

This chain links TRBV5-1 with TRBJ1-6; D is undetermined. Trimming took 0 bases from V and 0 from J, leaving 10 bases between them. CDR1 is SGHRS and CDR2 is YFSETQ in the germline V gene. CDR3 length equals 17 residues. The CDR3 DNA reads TGCGCCAGCAGCTTGGACAGCCCGAGCTCCTATAATTCACCCCTCCACTTT. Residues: CASSLDSPSSYNSPLHF. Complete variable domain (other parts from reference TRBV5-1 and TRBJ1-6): KAGVTQTPRYLIKTRGQQVTLSCSPISGHRSVSWYQQTPGQGLQFLFEYFSETQRNKGNFPGRFSGRQFSNSRSEMNVSTLELGDSALYLCASSLDSPSSYNSPLHFGNGTRLTVT.

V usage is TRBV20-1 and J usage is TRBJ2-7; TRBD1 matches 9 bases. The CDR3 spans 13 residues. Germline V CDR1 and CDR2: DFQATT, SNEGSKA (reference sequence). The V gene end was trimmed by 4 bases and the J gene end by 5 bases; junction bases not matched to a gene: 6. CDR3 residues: CSATDRGIHEQYF. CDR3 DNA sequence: TGCAGTGCTACCGACAGGGGGATCCACGAGCAGTACTTC.

CDR3 amino acids: CASRVLGTGGLWNTGELFF. DNA for the CDR3: TGTGCCAGCAGGGTACTCGGGACAGGGGGCCTGTGGAACACCGGGGAGCTGTTTTTT. V and J are TRBV6-5 and TRBJ2-2, with 12 bases identical to TRBD1. The J segment lost 1 base and the V segment lost 6 bases, leaving 12 bases of the junction unmatched. The CDR3 loop spans 19 amino acids. CDR1 is MNHEY and CDR2 is SVGAGI in the germline V gene.

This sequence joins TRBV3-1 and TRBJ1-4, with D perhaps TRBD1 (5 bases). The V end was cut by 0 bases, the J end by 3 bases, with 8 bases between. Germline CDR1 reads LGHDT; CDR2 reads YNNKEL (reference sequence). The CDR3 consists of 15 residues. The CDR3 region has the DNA TGTGCCAGCAGCCAAGATCCACAGGCTAATGAAAAACTGTTTTTT. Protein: CASSQDPQANEKLFF.

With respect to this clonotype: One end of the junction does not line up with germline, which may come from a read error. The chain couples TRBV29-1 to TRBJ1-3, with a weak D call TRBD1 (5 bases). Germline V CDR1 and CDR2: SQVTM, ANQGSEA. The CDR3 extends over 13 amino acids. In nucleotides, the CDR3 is TGCAGCGTTGCCCAGGGCTCTGGAAACGCCATATATTTT. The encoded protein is CSVAQGSGNAIYF.

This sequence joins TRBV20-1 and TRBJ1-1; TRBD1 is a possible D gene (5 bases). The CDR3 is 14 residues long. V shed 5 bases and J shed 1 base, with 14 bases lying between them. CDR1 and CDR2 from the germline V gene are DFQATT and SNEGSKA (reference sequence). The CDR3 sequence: CSAGAGLQNTEAFF. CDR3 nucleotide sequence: TGCAGTGCTGGAGCGGGGCTTCAGAACACTGAAGCTTTCTTT.

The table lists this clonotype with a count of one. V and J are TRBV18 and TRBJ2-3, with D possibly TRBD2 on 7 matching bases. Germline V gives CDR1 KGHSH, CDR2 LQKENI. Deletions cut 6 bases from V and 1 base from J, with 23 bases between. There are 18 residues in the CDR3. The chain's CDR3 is CASSKGTNPGGGTDTQYF. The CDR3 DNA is TGTGCCAGCTCGAAGGGGACTAACCCGGGGGGCGGCACAGATACGCAGTATTTT.

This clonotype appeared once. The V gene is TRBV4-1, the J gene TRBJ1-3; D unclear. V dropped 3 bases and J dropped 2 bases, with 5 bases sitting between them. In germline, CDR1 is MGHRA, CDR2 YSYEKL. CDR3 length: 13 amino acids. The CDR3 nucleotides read TGCGCCAGCAGCCATACGGCTGGAAACACCATATATTTT. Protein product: CASSHTAGNTIYF.

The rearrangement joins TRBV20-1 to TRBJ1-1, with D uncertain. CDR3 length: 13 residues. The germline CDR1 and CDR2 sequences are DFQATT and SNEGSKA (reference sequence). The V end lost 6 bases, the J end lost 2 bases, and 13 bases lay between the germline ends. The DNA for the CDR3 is TGCAGTGCCCCTACCAGGCTTAACACTGAAGCTTTCTTT. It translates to CSAPTRLNTEAFF.

CDR3 region: CASSVGQGGGPQHF. In DNA, the CDR3 is TGTGCCAGCAGTGTAGGTCAGGGCGGAGGTCCCCAGCATTTT. The chain has TRBV2 and TRBJ1-5; tentatively, D is TRBD1 (5 bases). CDR1 is SNHLY and CDR2 is FYNNEI in the germline V gene. The CDR3 length is 14 residues. Trimming shortened V by 4 bases and J by 10 bases, and 17 bases separated the two germline ends.

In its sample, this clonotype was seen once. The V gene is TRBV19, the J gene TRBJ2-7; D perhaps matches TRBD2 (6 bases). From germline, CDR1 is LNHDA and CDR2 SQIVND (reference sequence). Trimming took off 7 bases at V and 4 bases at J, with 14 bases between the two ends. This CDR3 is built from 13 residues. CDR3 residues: CASNPTGGYEQYF. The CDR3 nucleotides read TGTGCCAGTAACCCAACCGGGGGATACGAGCAGTACTTC.

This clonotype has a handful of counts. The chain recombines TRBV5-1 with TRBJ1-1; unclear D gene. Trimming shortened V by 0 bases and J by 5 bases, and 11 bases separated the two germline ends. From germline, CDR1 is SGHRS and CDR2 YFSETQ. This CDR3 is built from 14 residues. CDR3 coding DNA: TGCGCCAGCAGCTTGGTGGACGGGCATACTGAAGCTTTCTTT. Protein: CASSLVDGHTEAFF.